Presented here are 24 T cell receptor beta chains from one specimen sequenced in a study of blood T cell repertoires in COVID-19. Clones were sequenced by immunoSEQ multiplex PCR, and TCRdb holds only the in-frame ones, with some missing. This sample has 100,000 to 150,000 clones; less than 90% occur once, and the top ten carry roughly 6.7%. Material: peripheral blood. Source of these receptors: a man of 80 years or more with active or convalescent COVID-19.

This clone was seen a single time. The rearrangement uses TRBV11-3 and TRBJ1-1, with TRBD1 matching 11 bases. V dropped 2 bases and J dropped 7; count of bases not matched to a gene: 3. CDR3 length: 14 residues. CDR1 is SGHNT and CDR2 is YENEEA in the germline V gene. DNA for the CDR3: TGTGCCAGCAGCTTAAGGGACAGGGGGTTTGAAGCTTTCTTT. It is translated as CASSLRDRGFEAFF. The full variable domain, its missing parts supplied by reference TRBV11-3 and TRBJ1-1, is EAGVVQSPRYKIIEKKQPVAFWCNPISGHNTLYWYLQNLGQGPELLIRYENEEAVDDSQLPKDRFSAERLKGVDSTLKIQPAELGDSAVYLCASSLRDRGFEAFFGQGTRLTVV.

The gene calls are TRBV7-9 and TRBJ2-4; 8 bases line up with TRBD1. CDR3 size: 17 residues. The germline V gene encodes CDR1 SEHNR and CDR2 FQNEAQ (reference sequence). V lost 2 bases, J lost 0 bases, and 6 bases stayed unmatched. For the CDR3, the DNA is TGTGCCAGCAGCTTATCGCCCAGGGGGCAAGCCAAAAACATTCAGTACTTC. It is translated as CASSLSPRGQAKNIQYF.

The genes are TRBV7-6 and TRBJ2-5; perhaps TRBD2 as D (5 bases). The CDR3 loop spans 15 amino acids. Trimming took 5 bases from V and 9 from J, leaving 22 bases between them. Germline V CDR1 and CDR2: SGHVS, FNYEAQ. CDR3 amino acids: CASSPAPDGERSQYF. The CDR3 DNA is TGTGCCAGCAGCCCGGCTCCGGATGGGGAGAGGTCCCAGTACTTC.

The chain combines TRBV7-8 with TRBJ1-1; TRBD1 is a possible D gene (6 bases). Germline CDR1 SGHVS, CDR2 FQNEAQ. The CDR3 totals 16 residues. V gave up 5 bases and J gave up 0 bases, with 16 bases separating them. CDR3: CASSPRGAQLNTEAFF. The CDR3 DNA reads TGTGCCAGCAGCCCCCGGGGGGCGCAGTTGAACACTGAAGCTTTCTTT.

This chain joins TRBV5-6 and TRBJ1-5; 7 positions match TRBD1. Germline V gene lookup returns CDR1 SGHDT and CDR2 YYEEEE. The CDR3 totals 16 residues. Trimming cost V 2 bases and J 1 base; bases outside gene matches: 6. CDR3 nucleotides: TGTGCCAGCAGCTTAACAGGGGCGGCGAGCAATCAGCCCCAGCATTTT. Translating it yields CASSLTGAASNQPQHF.

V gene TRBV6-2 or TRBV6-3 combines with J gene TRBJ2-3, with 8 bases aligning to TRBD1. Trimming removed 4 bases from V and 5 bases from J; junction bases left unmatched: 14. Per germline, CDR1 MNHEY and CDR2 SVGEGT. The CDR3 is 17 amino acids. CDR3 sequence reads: CASSSLGQGPRGDTQYF. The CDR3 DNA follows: TGTGCCAGCAGTTCCCTTGGACAGGGTCCTCGGGGAGATACGCAGTATTTT.

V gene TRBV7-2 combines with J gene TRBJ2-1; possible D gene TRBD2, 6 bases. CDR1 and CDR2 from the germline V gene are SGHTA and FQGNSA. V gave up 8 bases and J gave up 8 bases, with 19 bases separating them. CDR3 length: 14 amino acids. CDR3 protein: CASGRGLQLDEQFF. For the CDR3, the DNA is TGTGCCAGCGGGCGGGGCCTCCAACTGGATGAGCAGTTCTTC.

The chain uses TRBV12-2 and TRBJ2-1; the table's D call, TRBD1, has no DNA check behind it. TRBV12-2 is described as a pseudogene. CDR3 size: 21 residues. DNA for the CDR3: TGTGCAAGTCGCTTCGGAGTTTTTTATAGACAGAAGAAAAACTCCTACAATGAGCAGTTCTTC. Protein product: CASRFGVFYRQKKNSYNEQFF.

The CDR3 nucleotides are TGTGCCACCAGCAGAGATCCAAGAGCGGGAGGTCGGGAGACCCAGTACTTC. This sequence encodes CATSRDPRAGGRETQYF. The genes are TRBV15 and TRBJ2-5, with 9 bases lining up with TRBD2. Germline CDR1 and CDR2: LNHNV and YYDKDF (reference sequence). The CDR3 is 17 amino acids. The J segment lost 5 bases and the V segment lost 0 bases, leaving 10 bases of the junction unmatched.

Here the CDR3 DNA reads TGTGCCAGCAGCGGGACAGACAATCAGCCCCAGCATTTT. Encoded protein: CASSGTDNQPQHF. This sequence joins TRBV11-2 and TRBJ1-5, with 7 bases matching TRBD1. From germline, CDR1 is SGHAT and CDR2 FQNNGV. The trim removed 5 bases at V and 3 bases at J, leaving 1 base unmatched. CDR3 length equals 13 residues. The full variable domain, with the rest looked up from reference TRBV11-2 and TRBJ1-5, is EAGVAQSPRYKIIEKRQSVAFWCNPISGHATLYWYQQILGQGPKLLIQFQNNGVVDDSQLPKDRFSAERLKGVDSTLKIQPAKLEDSAVYLCASSGTDNQPQHFGDGTRLSIL.

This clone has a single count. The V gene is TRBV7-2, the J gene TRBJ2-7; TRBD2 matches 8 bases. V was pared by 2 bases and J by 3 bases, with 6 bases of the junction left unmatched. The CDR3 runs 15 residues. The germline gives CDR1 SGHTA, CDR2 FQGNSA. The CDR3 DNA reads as TGTGCCAGCAGCTTATACCGGGCGGGAGGCTACGAGCAGTACTTC. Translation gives CASSLYRAGGYEQYF.

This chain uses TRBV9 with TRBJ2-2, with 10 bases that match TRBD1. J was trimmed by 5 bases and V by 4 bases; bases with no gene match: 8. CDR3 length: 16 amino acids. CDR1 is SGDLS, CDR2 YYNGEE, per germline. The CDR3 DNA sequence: TGTGCCAGCAGCACCCGACAGGGGGCTCTGACCGGGGAGCTGTTTTTT. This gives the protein CASSTRQGALTGELFF.

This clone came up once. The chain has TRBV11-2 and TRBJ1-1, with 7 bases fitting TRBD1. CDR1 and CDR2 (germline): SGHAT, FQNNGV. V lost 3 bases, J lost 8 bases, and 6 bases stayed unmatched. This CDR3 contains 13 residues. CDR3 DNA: TGTGCCAGCAGCTTCGGACAGGTGACGGAAGCTTTCTTT. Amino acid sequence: CASSFGQVTEAFF.

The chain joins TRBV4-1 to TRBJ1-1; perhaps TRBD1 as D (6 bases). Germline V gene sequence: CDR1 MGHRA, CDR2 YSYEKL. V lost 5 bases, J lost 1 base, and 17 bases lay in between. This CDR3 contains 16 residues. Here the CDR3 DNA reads TGCGCCAGCAGCATCGACCCGGGACAAAGGAACACTGAAGCTTTCTTT. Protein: CASSIDPGQRNTEAFF.

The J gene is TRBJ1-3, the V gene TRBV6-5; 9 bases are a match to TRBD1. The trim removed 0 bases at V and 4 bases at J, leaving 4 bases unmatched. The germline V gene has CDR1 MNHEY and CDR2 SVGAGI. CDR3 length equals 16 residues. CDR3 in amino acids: CASSYSRTGAGNTIYF. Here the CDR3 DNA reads TGTGCCAGCAGTTACTCGAGGACAGGGGCAGGAAACACCATATATTTT.

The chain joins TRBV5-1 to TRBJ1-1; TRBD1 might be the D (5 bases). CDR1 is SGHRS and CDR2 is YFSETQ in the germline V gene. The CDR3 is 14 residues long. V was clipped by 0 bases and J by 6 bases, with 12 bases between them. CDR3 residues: CASSLVEGGAEAFF. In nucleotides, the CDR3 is TGCGCCAGCAGCTTGGTGGAAGGAGGGGCTGAAGCTTTCTTT.

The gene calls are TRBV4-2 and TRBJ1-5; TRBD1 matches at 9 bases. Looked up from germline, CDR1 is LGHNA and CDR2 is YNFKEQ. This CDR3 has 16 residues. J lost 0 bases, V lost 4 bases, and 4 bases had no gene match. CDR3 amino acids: CASSPGQGYSNQPQHF. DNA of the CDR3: TGTGCCAGCAGCCCTGGACAGGGGTATAGCAATCAGCCCCAGCATTTT.

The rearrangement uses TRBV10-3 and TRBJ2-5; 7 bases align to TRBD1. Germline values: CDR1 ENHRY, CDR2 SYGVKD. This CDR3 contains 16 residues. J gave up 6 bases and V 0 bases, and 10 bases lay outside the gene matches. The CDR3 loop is CAISESIRTGVQTQYF. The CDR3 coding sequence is TGTGCCATCAGTGAGTCGATTCGGACAGGAGTACAGACCCAGTACTTC.

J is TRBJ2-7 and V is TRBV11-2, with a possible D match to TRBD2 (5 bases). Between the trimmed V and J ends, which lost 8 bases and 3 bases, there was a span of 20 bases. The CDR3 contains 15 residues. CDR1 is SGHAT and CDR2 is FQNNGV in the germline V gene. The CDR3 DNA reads TGTGCCAGCGGCCTCTTTTTGTCGGGGAACTACGAGCAGTACTTC. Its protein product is CASGLFLSGNYEQYF.

The CDR3 is CASSSNDGGGEKLFF. The CDR3 coding sequence is TGTGCCAGCAGCTCTAATGACGGGGGTGGGGAAAAACTGTTTTTT. The genes are TRBV5-4 and TRBJ1-4, with a possible D match to TRBD1 (5 bases). Germline V gene data show CDR1 as SGHNT and CDR2 as YYREEE (reference sequence). Trimming stripped 3 bases from V and 8 bases from J, with 17 bases between. This CDR3 has 15 amino acids.

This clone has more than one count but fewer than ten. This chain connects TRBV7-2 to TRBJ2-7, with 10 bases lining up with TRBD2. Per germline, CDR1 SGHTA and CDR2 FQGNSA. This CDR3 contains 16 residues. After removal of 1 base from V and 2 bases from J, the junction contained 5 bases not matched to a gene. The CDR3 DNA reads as TGTGCCAGCAGCTTAGTGCCTAGCGGGAGTACCTACGAGCAGTACTTC. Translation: CASSLVPSGSTYEQYF. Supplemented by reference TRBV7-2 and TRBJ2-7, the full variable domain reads GAGVSQSPSNKVTEKGKDVELRCDPISGHTALYWYRQSLGQGLEFLIYFQGNSAPDKSGLPSDRFSAERTGGSVSTLTIQRTQQEDSAVYLCASSLVPSGSTYEQYFGPGTRLTVT.

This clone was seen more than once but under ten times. The CDR3 DNA is TGTGCCATCAGTGAGGGCGGGACAGCTGGAAATGAAAAACTGTTTTTT. It encodes CAISEGGTAGNEKLFF. This chain connects TRBV10-3 to TRBJ1-4; 7 bases fit TRBD1. This CDR3 region has 16 residues. Germline V gene sequence: CDR1 ENHRY, CDR2 SYGVKD. After removal of 2 bases from V and 5 bases from J, the junction contained 8 bases not matched to a gene.

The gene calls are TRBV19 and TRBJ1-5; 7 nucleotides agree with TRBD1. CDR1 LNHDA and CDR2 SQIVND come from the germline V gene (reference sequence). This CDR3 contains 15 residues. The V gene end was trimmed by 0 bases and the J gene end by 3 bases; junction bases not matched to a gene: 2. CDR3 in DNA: TGTGCCAGTAGTATAGAGACAGGGCCCAATCAGCCCCAGCATTTT. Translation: CASSIETGPNQPQHF.

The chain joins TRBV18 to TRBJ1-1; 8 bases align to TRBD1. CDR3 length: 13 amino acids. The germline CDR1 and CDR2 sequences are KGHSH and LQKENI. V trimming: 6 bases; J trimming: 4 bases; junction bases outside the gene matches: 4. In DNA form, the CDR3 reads TGTGCCAGCTCTCTTCAGGGGGCCACTGAAGCTTTCTTT. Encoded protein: CASSLQGATEAFF.